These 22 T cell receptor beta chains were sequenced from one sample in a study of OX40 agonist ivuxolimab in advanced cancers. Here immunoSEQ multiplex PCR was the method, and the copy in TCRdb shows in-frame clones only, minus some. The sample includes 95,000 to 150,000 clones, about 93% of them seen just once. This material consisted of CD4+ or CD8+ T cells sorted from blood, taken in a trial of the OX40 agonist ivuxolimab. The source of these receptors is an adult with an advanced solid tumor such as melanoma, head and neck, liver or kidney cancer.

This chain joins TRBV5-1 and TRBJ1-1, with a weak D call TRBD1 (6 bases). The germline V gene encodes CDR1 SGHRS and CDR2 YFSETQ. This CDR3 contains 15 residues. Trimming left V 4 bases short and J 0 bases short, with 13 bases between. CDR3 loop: CASSAGHTMNTEAFF. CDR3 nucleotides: TGCGCCAGCAGCGCGGGACATACTATGAACACTGAAGCTTTCTTT.

The CDR3 loop reads CASSSGTGTPSSYEQYF. In DNA, the CDR3 is TGTGCCAGCAGCTCGGGAACCGGGACGCCGAGTTCCTACGAGCAGTACTTC. The rearrangement uses TRBV11-3 and TRBJ2-7; D possibly uses TRBD1 or TRBD2 (5 bases each). The V and J ends lost 4 bases and 1 base respectively, with 20 bases between them. CDR1 and CDR2 from the germline V gene are SGHNT and YENEEA. There are 17 residues in the CDR3.

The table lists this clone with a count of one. Written as DNA, the CDR3 is TGTGGTCTTCCGGGGGCAGATAGCAATCAGCCCCAGCATTTT. Translated: CGLPGADSNQPQHF. The chain has TRBV19 and TRBJ1-5; D is perhaps TRBD1 (6 bases). The CDR3 sequence is 14 residues long. CDR1 and CDR2 (germline): LNHDA, SQIVND (reference sequence).

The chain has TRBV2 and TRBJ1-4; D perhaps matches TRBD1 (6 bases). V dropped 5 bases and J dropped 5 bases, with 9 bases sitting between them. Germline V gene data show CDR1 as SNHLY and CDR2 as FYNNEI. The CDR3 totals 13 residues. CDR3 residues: CASSLQGNEKLFF. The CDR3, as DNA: TGTGCCAGCAGTCTTCAGGGGAATGAAAAACTGTTTTTT.

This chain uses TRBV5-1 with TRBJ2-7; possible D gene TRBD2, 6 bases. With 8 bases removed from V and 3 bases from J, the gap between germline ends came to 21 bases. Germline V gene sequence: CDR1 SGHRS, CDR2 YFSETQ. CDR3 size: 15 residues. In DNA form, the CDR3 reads TGCGCCAGTTCCCAAGGGTGGGGGGATCACTACGAGCAGTACTTC. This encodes CASSQGWGDHYEQYF.

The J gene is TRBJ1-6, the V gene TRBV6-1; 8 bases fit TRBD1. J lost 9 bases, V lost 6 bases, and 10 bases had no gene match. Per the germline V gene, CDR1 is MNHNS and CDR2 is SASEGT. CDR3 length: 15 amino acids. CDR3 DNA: TGTGCCAGCAGATCACAGACAGGGGTTGGTTCACCCCTCCACTTT. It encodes CASRSQTGVGSPLHF.

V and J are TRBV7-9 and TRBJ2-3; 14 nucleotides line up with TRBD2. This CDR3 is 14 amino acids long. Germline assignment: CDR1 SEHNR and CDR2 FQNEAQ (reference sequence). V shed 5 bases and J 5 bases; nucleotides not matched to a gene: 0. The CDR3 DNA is TGTGCCAGCAGCGGACTAGCGGGAGGAGATACGCAGTATTTT. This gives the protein CASSGLAGGDTQYF.

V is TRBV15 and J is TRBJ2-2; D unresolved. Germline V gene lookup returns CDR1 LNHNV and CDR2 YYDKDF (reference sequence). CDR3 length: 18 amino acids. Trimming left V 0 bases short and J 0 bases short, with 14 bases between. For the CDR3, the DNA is TGTGCCACCAGCAGAGATTCAATCCAGTCCACGAACACCGGGGAGCTGTTTTTT. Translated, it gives CATSRDSIQSTNTGELFF. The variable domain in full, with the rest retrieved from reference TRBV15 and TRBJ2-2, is DAMVIQNPRYQVTQFGKPVTLSCSQTLNHNVMYWYQQKSSQAPKLLFHYYDKDFNNEADTPDNFQSRRPNTSFCFLDIRSPGLGDTAMYLCATSRDSIQSTNTGELFFGEGSRLTVL.

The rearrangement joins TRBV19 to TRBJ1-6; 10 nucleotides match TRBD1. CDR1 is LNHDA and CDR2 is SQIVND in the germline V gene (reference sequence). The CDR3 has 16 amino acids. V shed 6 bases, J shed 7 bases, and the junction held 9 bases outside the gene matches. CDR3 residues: CASRRDRGLLNSPLHF. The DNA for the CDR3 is TGTGCCAGTAGAAGGGACAGGGGACTTCTGAATTCACCCCTCCACTTT.

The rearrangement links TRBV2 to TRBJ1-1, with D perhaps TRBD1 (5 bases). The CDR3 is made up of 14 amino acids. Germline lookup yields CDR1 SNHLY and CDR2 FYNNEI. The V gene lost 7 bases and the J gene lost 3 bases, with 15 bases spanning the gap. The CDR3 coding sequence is TGTGCCAGCAAACAAATGGGGGGGGACACTGAAGCTTTCTTT. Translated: CASKQMGGDTEAFF.

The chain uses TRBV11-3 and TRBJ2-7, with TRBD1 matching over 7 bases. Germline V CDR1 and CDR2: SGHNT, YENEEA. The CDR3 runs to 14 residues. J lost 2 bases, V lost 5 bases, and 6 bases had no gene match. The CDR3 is CASSPGGKTYEQYF. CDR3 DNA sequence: TGTGCCAGCAGCCCAGGGGGAAAGACCTACGAGCAGTACTTC.

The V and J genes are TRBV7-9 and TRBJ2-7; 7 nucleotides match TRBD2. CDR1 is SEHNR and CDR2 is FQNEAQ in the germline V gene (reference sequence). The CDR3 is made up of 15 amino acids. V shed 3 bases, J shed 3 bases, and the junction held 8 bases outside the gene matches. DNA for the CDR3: TGTGCCAGCAGCTTGGGAGCTAGCGGCCTCTACGAGCAGTACTTC. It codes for CASSLGASGLYEQYF.

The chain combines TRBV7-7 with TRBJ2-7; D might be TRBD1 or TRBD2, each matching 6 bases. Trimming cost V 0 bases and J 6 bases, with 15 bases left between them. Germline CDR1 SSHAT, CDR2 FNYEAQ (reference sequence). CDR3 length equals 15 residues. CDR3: CASSLAPGAAREQYF. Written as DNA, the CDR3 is TGTGCCAGCAGCTTAGCCCCGGGGGCTGCACGCGAGCAGTACTTC.

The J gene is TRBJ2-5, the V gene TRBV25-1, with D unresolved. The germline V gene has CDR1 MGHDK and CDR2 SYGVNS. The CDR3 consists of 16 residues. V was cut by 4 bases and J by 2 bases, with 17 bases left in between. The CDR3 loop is CASSGDRANIQETQYF. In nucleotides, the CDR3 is TGTGCCAGCAGTGGAGATCGGGCCAACATACAAGAGACCCAGTACTTC.

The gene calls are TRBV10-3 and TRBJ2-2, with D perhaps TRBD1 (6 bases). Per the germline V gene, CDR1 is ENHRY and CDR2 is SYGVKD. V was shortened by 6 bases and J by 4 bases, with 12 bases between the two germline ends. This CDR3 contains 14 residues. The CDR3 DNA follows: TGTGCCATCAGGGAGACAGGTTCCACCGGGGAGCTGTTTTTT. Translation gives CAIRETGSTGELFF.

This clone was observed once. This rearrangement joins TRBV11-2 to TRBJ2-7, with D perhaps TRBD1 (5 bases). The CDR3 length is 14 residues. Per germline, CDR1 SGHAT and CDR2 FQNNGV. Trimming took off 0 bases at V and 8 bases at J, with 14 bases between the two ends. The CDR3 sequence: CASSLEGRGSKQYF. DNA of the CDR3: TGTGCCAGCAGCTTAGAAGGAAGGGGTTCGAAGCAGTACTTC.

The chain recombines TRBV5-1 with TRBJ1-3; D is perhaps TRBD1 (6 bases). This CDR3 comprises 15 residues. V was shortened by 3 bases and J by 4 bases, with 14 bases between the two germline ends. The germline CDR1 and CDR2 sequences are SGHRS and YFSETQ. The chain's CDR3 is CASSSLPGQGNTIYF. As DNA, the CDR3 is TGCGCCAGCAGCTCTCTTCCCGGACAGGGAAACACCATATATTTT.

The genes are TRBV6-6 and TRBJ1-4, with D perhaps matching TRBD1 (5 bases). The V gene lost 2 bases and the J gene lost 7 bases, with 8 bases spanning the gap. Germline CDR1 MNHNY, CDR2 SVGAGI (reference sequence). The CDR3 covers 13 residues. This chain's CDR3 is CASSYRGGEKLFF. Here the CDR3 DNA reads TGTGCCAGCAGTTACAGGGGTGGTGAAAAACTGTTTTTT.

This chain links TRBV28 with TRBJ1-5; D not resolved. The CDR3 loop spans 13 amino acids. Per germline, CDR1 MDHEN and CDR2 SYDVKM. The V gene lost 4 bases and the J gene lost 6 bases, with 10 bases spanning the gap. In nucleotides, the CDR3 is TGTGCCAGCAGTTCCCCGGGTGGTCAGCCCCAGCATTTT. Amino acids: CASSSPGGQPQHF.

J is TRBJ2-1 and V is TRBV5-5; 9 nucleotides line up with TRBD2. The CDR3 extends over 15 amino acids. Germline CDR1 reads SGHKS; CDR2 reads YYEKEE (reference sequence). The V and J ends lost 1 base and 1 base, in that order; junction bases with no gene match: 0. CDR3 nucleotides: TGTGCCAGCAGCTTGACTAGCGGGTCCTACAATGAGCAGTTCTTC. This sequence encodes CASSLTSGSYNEQFF.

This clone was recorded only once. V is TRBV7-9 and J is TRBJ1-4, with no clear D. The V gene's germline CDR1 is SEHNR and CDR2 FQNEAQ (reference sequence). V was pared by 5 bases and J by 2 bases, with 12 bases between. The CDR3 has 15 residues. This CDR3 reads CASSPQLGTNEKLFF. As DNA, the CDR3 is TGTGCCAGCAGCCCCCAACTGGGGACTAATGAAAAACTGTTTTTT.

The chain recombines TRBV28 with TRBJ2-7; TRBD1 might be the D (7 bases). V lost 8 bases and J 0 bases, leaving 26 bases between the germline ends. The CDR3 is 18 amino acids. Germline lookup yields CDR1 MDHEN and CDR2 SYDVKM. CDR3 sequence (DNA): TGTGCCAGCTACTCCCAAGGAGGGGCACAGGGGAGCTCCTACGAGCAGTACTTC. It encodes CASYSQGGAQGSSYEQYF.